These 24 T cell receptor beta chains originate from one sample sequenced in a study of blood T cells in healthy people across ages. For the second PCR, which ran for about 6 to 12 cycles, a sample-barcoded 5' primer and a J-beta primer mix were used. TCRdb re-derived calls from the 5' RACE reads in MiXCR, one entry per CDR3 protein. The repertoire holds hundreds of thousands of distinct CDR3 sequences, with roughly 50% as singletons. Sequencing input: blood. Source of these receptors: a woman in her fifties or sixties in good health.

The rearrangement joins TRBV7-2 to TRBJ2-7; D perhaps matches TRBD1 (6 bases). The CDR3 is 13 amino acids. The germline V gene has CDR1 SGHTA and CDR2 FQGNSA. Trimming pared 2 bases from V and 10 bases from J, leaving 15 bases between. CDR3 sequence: CASSLSDGGPQYF. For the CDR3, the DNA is TGTGCCAGCAGCTTAAGCGATGGGGGCCCTCAGTACTTC.

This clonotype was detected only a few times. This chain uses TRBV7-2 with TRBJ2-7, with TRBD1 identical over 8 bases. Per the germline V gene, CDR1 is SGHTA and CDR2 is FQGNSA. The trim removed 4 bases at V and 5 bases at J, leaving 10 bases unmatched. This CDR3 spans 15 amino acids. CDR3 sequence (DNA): TGTGCCAGCAGCTCGGGACAGGCCCCCCGCGACGAGCAGTACTTC. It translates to CASSSGQAPRDEQYF.

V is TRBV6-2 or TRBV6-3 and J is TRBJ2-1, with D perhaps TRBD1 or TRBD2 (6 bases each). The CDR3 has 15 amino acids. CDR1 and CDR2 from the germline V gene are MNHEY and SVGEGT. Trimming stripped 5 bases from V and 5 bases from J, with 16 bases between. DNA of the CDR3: TGTGCCAGCAGTGGGGCGGGGACAAAACACAATGAGCAGTTCTTC. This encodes CASSGAGTKHNEQFF.

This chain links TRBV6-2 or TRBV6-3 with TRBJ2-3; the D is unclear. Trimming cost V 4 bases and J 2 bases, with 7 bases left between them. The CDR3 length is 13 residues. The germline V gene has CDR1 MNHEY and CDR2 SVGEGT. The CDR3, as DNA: TGTGCCAGCAGTTTCCGGTTCACAGATACGCAGTATTTT. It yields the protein CASSFRFTDTQYF.

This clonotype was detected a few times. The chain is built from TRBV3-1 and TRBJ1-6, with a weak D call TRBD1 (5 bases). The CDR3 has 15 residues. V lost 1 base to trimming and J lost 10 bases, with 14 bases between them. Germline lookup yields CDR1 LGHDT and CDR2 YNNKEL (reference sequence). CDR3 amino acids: CASSQVEGIGSPLHF. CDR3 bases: TGTGCCAGCAGCCAAGTTGAGGGGATAGGATCACCCCTCCACTTT.

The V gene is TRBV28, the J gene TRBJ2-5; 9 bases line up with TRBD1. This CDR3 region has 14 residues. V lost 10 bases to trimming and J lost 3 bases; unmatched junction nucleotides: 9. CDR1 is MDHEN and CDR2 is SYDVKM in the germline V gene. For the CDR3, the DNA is TGTGCCACCTGGGGACAGGGCCTTAAAGAGACCCAGTACTTC. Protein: CATWGQGLKETQYF.

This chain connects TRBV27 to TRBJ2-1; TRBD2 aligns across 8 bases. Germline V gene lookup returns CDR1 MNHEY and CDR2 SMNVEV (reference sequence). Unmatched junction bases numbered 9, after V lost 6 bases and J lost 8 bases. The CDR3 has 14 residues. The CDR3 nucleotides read TGTGCCAGCAGAAAAAGCGGGAGTTTCCATGAGCAGTTCTTC. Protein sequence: CASRKSGSFHEQFF.

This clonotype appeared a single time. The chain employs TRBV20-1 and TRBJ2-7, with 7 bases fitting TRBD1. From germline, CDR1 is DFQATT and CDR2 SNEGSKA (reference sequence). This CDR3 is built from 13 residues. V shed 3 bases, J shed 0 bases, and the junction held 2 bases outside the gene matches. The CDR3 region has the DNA TGCAGTGCTAGCAAGGGGGCCTCCTACGAGCAGTACTTC. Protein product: CSASKGASYEQYF.

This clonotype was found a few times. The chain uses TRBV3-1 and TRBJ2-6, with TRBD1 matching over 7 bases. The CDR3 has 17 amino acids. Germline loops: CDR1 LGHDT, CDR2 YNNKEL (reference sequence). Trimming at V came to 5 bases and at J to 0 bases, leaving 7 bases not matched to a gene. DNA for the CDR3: TGTGCCAGCAGCTTGTGGGACAGTTACTCTGGGGCCAACGTCCTGACTTTC. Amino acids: CASSLWDSYSGANVLTF.

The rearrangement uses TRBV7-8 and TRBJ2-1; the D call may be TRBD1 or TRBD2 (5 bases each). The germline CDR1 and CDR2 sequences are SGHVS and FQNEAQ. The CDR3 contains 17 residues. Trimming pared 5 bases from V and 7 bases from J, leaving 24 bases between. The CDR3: CASSGQGRTLWGNEQFF. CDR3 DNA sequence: TGTGCCAGCAGCGGCCAAGGGCGGACTCTTTGGGGGAATGAGCAGTTCTTC.

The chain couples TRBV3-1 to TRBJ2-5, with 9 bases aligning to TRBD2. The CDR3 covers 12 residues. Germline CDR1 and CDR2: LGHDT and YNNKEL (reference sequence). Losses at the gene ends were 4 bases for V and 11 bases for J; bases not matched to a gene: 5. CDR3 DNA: TGTGCCAGCAGCCGTAGCGGGAGAGAGCAGTACTTC. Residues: CASSRSGREQYF.

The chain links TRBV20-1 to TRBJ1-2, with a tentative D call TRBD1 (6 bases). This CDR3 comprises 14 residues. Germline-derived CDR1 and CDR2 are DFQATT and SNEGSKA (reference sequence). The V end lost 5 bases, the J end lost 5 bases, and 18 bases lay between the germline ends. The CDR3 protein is CSAGGGYRHYGYTF. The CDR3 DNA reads TGCAGTGCTGGGGGGGGCTACAGGCATTATGGCTACACCTTC.

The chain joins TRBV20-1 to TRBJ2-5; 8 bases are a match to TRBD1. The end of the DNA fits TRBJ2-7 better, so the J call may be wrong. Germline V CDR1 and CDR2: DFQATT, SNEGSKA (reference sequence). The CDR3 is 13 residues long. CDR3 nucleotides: TGCAGTGCTAGTTCAGGGGGCATCGACGAGCAGTACTTC. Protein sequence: CSASSGGIDEQYF.

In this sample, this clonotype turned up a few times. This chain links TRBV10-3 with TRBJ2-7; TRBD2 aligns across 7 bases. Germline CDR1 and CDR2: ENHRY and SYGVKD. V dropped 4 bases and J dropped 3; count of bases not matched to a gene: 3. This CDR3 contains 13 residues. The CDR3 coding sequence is TGTGCCATCAGTGCGAGCGGGAACTACGAGCAGTACTTC. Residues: CAISASGNYEQYF.

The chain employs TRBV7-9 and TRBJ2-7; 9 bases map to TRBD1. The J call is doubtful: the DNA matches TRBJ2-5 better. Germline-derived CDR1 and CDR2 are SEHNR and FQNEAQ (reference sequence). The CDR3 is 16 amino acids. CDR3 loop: CASSQSGTGFRETQYF. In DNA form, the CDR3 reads TGTGCCAGCAGCCAATCCGGGACAGGGTTTCGAGAGACCCAGTACTTC.

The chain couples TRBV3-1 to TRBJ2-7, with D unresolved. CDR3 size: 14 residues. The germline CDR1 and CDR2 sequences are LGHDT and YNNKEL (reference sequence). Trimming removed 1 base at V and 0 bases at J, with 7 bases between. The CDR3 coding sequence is TGTGCCAGCAGCCAAGGTGGTTACTCCTACGAGCAGTACTTC. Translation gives CASSQGGYSYEQYF.

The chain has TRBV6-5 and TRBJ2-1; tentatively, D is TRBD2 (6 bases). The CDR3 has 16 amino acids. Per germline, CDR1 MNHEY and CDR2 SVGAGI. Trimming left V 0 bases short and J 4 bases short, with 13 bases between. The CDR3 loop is CASSYSFRGKYNEQFF. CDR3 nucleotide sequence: TGTGCCAGCAGTTACTCATTCCGCGGGAAATACAATGAGCAGTTCTTC.

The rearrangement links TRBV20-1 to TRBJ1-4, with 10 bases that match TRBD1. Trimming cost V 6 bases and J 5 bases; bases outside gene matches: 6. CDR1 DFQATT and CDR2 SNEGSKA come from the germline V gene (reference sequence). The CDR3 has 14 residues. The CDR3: CSATGGSVNEKLFF. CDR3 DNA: TGCAGTGCGACAGGGGGCTCTGTCAATGAAAAACTGTTTTTT.

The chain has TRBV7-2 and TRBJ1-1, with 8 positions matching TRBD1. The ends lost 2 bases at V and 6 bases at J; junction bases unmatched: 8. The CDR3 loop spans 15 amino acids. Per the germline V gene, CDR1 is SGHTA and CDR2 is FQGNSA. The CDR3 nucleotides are TGTGCCAGCAGCTTACAACAGGGGGTTTTTTCTGAAGCTTTCTTT. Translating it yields CASSLQQGVFSEAFF.

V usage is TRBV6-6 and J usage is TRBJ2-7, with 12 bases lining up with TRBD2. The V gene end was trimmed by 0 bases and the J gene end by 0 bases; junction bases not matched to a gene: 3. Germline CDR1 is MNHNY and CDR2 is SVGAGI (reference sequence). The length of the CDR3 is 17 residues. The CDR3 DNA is TGTGCCAGCAGTTACTCTTTGACTAGCGGGAGCTCCTACGAGCAGTACTTC. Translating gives CASSYSLTSGSSYEQYF.

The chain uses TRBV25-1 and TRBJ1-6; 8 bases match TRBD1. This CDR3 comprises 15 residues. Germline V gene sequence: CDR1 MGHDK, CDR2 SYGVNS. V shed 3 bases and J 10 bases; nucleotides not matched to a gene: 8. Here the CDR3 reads CASSEWTGLGSPLHF. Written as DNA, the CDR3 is TGTGCCAGCAGTGAGTGGACAGGGTTAGGGTCACCCCTCCACTTT. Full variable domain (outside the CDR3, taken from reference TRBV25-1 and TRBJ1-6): EADIYQTPRYLVIGTGKKITLECSQTMGHDKMYWYQQDPGMELHLIHYSYGVNSTEKGDLSSESTVSRIRTEHFPLTLESARPSHTSQYLCASSEWTGLGSPLHFGNGTRLTVT.

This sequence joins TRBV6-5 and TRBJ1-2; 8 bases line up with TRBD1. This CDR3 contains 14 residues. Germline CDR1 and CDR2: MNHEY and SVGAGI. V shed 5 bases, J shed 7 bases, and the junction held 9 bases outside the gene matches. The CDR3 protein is CASSQQGGSIGYTF. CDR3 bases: TGTGCCAGCAGTCAACAGGGGGGGTCGATTGGCTACACCTTC.

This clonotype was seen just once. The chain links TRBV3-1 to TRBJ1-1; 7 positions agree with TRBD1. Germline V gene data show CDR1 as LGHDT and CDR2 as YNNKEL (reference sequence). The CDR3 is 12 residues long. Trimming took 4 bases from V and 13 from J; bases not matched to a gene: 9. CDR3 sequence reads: CASSRLGTDGFF. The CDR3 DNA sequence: TGTGCCAGCAGCCGCCTCGGGACAGACGGTTTCTTT.

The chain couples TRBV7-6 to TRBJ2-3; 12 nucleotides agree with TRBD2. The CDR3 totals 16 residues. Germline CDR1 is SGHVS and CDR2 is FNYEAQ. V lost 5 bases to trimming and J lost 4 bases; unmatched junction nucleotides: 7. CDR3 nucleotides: TGTGCCAGCAGCCTTCGACTAGCGGGGGCACCAGATACGCAGTATTTT. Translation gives CASSLRLAGAPDTQYF.